This T cell receptor (beta chain) was obtained from a study of blood T cell repertoires in COVID-19. For the study at large: Both acute and convalescent COVID-19 samples were obtained from the United States, Italy and Spain.

V was shortened by 2 bases and J by 6 bases, with 14 bases between the two germline ends. Per germline, CDR1 SGHDT and CDR2 YYEEEE. The CDR3 totals 14 residues. Original processing notes: Using reference gene primer amplification, nucleated cell counts were estimated. Only in-frame clones appear in the TCRdb table, and some are missing; sequencing was by immunoSEQ multiplex PCR. The DNA was the basis for D and trimming; V, J and clone size are from that table. The sample includes some 180,000 clones, about 80% of them seen just once. This sequence originates from a woman aged 50 to 60 with active or convalescent COVID-19. The material sequenced was peripheral blood. V is TRBV5-6 and J is TRBJ1-2; tentative D call: TRBD1 (6 bases). CDR3 in DNA: TGTGCCAGCAGCTTCATCGCAGGGGCTGATGGCTACACCTTC. Its protein product is CASSFIAGADGYTF.